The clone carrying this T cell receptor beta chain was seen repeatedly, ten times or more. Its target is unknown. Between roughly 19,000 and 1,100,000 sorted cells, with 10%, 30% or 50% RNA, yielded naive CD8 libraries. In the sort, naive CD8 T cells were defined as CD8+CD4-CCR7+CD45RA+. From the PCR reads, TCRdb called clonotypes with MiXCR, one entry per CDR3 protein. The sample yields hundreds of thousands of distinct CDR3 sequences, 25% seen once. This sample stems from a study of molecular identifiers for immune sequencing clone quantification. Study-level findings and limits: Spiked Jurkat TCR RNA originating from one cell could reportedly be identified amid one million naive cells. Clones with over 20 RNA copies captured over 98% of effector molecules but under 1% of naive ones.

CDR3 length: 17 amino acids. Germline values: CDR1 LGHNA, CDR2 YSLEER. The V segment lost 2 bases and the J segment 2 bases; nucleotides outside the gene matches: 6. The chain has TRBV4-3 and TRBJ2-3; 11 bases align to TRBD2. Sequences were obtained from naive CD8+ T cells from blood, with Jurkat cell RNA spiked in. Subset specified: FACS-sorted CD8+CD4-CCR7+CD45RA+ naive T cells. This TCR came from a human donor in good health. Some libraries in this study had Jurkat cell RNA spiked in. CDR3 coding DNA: TGCGCCAGCAGCCAATCACTAGCGGGGGCCAACACAGATACGCAGTATTTT. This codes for CASSQSLAGANTDTQYF.